The present T cell receptor beta chain was sequenced within a study of T cells in Graves' hyperthyroidism and ophthalmopathy. The germline V gene encodes CDR1 LGHDT and CDR2 YNNKEL (reference sequence). The CDR3 totals 13 residues. Study outcomes and limitations: Median prediction lead before ophthalmopathy onset was 5.5 to 7 months with the model. Most expanded thyroid clonotypes above 0.001 also appeared in blood.

Regions amplified from RNA transcripts were the TCR beta CDR3 regions. First-round RT-PCR with HTBI primers amplified the TCR CDR3 region. Each CDR3 protein is one row after TCRdb ran MiXCR on the multiplex PCR reads. Among hundreds of thousands of distinct CDR3 sequences, about 20% were seen once, and the ten largest hold roughly 44%. Not enrolled were patients with uncontrolled infection, other autoimmune disease, pregnancy or lactation. For this clonotype: The antigen is unknown. At one end the junction does not follow the germline gene, possibly because of a read error.

The source of this sequence is a man aged 35 to 55 with Graves' ophthalmopathy. The chain joins TRBV3-1 to TRBJ1-2; the D gene is possibly TRBD1 (5 bases). The source material was blood. CDR3 DNA: TGTGCCAGCAGCCAAGGGGCAGGGTATGTCTACACCTTC. It codes for CASSQGAGYVYTF.